The sequence of this TCR beta chain was determined in a study of blood T cells in healthy people across ages (dated by TCRdb to the mid-2010s). Study-wide context: In model experiments, roughly one uniquely barcoded TCR beta cDNA molecule per two T cells was captured by template switching. Age-related changes in TCR beta repertoire diversity were measured in the study by deep sequencing normalized with unique cDNA molecular identifiers. Donors were grouped into four age groups: young (average approximately 16 years), middle-aged (roughly 38), aged (about 60) and long-lived (around 80). Donors of different ages were randomly distributed across sequencing lanes to avoid experimental bias. Two additional independent replicas of 1 million unique cDNA reads from the same blood draw were analyzed for two donors (one aged 18 to 30 and one aged 80 or older). General findings and caveats noted by the study authors: Observed TCR beta diversity per million T cells fell roughly linearly with age, and a significant reduction was already apparent by age approximately 40. Estimates of total diversity based on one million sequenced T cells were considered lower bounds and underestimates. There was a strong correlation between observed TCR beta diversity and the percentage of naive T cells measured by flow cytometry. Compared with the aged group, the long-lived group had more naive CD4+ T cells, fewer expanded clones and increased TCR diversity, suggesting age selection. Donor CMV infection status was unknown, potentially confounding age-related changes in expanded clonotypes. Because profiling used bulk unsorted PBMCs, naive and antigen-experienced compartments could not be compared conclusively.

The library came from 5' RACE. Sequencing was carried out with an Illumina HiSeq 2500. A second roughly 6 to 11 cycle PCR used a sample-barcoded 5' primer and a J-beta primer mix. Each TCR beta cDNA molecule received a unique molecular identifier from a template-switch 5' adaptor carrying 12 random nucleotides. At least 2.5 million CDR3-containing paired-end reads were obtained from each sample. The Mint cDNA synthesis kit, primed by a TRBC-specific oligonucleotide, was used to synthesize first-strand cDNA from all RNA. After uracil-DNA glycosylase treatment, a first 18-cycle PCR used universal primers M1SS and BC2_uni_R on all cDNA. In the authors' own workflow: Normalization of each sample was performed by random selection of 1 million high-quality reads, each carrying a distinct molecular identifier. Reads sharing molecular identifiers were discarded rather than binned into consensus sequences. MiTCR, set to a Q25 quality threshold and the strictest error-elimination algorithm, was used for CDR3 identification, clonotype clustering and error correction. Lower-bound total TCR beta diversity was estimated with a nonparametric unseen species model using Euler transformation. TCRdb reworked the public reads: Q25 trimming with fastp, MiXCR clone assembly, productive beta chains retained. Rows merge per CDR3 protein into single entries with the most common DNA and genes. These V and J calls rely on TCRdb rather than the paper's analysis. The sample records roughly 800,000 distinct CDR3 sequences, roughly 64% of which are singletons. The ten biggest clones cover around 20% of the sample.

Systemically healthy Caucasian individuals from Russia, approximately 39 in total and aged roughly 6 to 95 years, were included as donors. Each donor gave 8 to 10 milliliters of peripheral blood, collected into EDTA-treated Vacutainer tubes. PBMCs were isolated by Ficoll-Paque density-gradient centrifugation, with at least 7 million obtained per sample. Total RNA, at least 6 micrograms per sample, was extracted from PBMCs with Trizol reagent. For every donor, an aliquot of PBMCs went through flow cytometry to measure the percentages of naive CD45RAhigh/CD27high T cells. A note on this clonotype: The clone's antigen remains unknown. There are no base qualities to consult, and no much larger clone falls within one base.

CDR1 is given as MDHEN and CDR2 as SYDVKM, both from the germline V gene. Clipping removes 6 bases from V and 5 bases from J, with 3 as the unmatched junction base count. The CDR3 measures 14 amino acids from cysteine to phenylalanine. Solely the CDR3 DNA is kept, with 42 bases framed from the first base. What was sequenced was blood. This sequence originates from a man aged 25-45 years in good health. The chain is encoded by TRBV28 joined to TRBJ2-3, and 12 junction bases match TRBD2. In nucleotides, the sequence is TGTGCCAGCAGACGGACTAGCGGGGTAGATACGCAGTATTTT. Translated, it reads CASRRTSGVDTQYF.